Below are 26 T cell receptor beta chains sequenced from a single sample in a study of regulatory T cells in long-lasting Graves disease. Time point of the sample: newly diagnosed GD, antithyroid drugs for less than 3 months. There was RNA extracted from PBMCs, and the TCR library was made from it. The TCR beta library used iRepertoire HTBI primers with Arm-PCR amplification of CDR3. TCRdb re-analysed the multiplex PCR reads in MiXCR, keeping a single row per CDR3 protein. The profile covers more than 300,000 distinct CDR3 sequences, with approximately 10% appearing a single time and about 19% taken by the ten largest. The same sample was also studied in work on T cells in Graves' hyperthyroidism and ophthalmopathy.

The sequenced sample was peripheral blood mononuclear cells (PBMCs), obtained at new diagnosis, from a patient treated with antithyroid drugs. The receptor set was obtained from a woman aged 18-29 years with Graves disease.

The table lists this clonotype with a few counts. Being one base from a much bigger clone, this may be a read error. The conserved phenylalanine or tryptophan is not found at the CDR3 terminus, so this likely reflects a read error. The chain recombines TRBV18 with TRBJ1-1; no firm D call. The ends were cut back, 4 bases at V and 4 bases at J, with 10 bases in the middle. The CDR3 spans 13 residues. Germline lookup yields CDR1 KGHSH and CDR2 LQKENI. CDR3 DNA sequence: TGTGCCAGCTCACATGTAGGGAGCACTGAAGCTTTCCTT. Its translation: CASSHVGSTEAFL.

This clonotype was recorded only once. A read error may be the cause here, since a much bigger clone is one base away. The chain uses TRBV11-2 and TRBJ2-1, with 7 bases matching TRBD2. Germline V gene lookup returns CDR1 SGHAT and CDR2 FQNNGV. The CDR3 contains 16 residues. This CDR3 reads CDSSQDWASGHNEQFF. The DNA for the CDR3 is TGCGACAGCAGCCAAGATTGGGCTAGCGGACACAATGAGCAGTTCTTC.

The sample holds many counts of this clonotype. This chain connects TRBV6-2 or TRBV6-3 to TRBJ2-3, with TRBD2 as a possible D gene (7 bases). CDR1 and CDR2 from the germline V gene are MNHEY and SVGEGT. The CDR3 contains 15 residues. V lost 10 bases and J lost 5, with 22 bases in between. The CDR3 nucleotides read TGTGCCACCCTCGGGGGGCACTTCAGGAGAGATACGCAGTATTTT. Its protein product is CATLGGHFRRDTQYF.

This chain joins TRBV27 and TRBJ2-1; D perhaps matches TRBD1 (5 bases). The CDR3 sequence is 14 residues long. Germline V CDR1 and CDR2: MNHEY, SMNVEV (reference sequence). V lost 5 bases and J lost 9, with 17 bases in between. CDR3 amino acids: CASSTRSGFTEQFF. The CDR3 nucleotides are TGTGCCAGCAGTACGCGGTCAGGGTTTACTGAGCAGTTCTTC.

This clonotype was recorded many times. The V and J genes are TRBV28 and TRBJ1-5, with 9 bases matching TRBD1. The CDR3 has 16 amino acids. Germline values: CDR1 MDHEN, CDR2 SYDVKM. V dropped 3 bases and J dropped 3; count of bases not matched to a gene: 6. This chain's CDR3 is CASSFSDRGLNQPQHF. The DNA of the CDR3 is TGTGCCAGCAGTTTTTCGGACAGGGGCCTCAATCAGCCCCAGCATTTT.

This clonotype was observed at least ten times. CDR3 residues: CSVGRNTEAFF. DNA for the CDR3: TGCAGCGTTGGGAGGAACACTGAAGCTTTCTTT. This chain uses TRBV29-1 with TRBJ1-1; no firm D call. The CDR3 spans 11 residues. V was trimmed by 4 bases and J by 1 base, leaving 4 bases between them. Germline V CDR1 and CDR2: SQVTM, ANQGSEA.

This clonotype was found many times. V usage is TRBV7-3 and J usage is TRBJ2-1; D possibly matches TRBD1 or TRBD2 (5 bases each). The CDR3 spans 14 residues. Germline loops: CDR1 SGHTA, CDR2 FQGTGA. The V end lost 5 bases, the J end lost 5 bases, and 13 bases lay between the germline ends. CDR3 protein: CASSITGRHNEQFF. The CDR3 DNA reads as TGTGCCAGCAGCATCACGGGACGCCACAATGAGCAGTTCTTC.

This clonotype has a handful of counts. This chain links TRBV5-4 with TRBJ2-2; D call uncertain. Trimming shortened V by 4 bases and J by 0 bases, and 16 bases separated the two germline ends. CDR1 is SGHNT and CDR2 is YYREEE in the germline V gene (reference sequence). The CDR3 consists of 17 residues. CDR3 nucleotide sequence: TGTGCCAGCAGCCCTGCCTCGGCGGACGCGAACACCGGGGAGCTGTTTTTT. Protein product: CASSPASADANTGELFF. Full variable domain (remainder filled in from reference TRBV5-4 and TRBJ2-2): ETGVTQSPTHLIKTRGQQVTLRCSSQSGHNTVSWYQQALGQGPQFIFQYYREEENGRGNFPPRFSGLQFPNYSSELNVNALELDDSALYLCASSPASADANTGELFFGEGSRLTVL.

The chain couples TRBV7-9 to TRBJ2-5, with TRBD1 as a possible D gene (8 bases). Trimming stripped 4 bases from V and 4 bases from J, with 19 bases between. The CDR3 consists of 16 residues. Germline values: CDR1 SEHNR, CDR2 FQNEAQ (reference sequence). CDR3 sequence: CASSSGTNRGGETQYF. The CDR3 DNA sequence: TGTGCCAGCAGCTCTGGGACTAACAGGGGGGGAGAGACCCAGTACTTC.

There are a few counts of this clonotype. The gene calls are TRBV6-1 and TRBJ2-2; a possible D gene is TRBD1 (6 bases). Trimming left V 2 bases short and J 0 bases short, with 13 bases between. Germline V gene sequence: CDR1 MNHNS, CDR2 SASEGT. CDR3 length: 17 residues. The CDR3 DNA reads TGTGCCAGCAGTGAAAGGAAAGAGGGGGCGAACACCGGGGAGCTGTTTTTT. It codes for CASSERKEGANTGELFF.

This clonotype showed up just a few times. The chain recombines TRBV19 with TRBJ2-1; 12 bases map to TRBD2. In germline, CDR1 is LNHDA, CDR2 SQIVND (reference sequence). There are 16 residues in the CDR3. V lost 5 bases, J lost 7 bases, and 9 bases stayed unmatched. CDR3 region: CASSQLAGGGRNEQFF. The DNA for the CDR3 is TGTGCCAGTAGTCAACTAGCGGGAGGTGGGCGAAATGAGCAGTTCTTC.

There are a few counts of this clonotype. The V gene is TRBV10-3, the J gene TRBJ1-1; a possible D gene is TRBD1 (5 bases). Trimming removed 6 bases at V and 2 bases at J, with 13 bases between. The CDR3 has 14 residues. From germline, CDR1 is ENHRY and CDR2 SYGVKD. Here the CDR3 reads CAISGTNSNTEAFF. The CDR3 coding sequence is TGTGCCATCAGCGGGACGAATAGTAACACTGAAGCTTTCTTT.

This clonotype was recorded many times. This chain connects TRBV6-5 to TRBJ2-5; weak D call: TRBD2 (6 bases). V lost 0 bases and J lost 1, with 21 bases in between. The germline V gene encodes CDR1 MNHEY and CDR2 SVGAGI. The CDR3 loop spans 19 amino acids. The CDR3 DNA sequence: TGTGCCAGCAGTTACTCGTCCGTCATAGCGGCTCTCCCCCAAGAGACCCAGTACTTC. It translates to CASSYSSVIAALPQETQYF.

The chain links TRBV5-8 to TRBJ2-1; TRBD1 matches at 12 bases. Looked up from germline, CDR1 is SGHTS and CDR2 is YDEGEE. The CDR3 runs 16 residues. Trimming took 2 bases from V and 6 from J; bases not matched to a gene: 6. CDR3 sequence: CASSFGTGGPGNEQFF. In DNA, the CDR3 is TGTGCCAGCAGCTTTGGGACAGGGGGCCCGGGCAATGAGCAGTTCTTC.

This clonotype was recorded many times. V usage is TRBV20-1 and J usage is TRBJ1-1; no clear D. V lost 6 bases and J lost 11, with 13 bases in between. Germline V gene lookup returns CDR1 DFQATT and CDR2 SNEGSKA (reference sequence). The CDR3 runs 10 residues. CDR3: CSAAEVLAFF. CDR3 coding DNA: TGCAGTGCCGCCGAGGTCTTGGCTTTCTTT.

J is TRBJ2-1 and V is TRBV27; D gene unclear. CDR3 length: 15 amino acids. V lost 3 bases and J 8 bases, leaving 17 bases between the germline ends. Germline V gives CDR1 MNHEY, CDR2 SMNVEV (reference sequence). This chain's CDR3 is CASSLRQTLVDEQFF. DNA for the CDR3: TGTGCCAGCAGTTTGCGGCAGACGCTCGTGGATGAGCAGTTCTTC.

CDR3 DNA sequence: TGCGCCAGCAGCCACGGAACATGGTCGGGGGAGCATGGCTACACCTTC. Protein sequence: CASSHGTWSGEHGYTF. The rearrangement joins TRBV4-3 to TRBJ1-2; weak D call: TRBD1 (5 bases). Trimming removed 3 bases from V and 6 bases from J, with 20 bases in between. CDR1 and CDR2 from the germline V gene are LGHNA and YSLEER. The CDR3 contains 16 residues.

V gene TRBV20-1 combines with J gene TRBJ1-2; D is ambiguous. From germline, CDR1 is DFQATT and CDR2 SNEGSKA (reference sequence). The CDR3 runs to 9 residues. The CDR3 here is CSPAGGYTF. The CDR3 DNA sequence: TGCAGCCCCGCGGGTGGCTACACCTTC.

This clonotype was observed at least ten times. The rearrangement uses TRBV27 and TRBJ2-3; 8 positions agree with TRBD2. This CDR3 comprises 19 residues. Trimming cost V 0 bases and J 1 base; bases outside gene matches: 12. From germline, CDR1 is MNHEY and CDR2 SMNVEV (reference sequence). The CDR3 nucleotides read TGTGCCAGCAGTTTATCACCAGACGGTAGCGGGGAGGGCACAGATACGCAGTATTTT. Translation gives CASSLSPDGSGEGTDTQYF.

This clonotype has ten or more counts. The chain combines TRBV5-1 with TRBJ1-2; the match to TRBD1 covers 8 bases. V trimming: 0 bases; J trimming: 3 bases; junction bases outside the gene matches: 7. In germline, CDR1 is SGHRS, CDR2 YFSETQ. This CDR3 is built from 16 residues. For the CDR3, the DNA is TGCGCCAGCAGCTTGGTGCAGGGGGCTAAGGACTATGGCTACACCTTC. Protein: CASSLVQGAKDYGYTF.

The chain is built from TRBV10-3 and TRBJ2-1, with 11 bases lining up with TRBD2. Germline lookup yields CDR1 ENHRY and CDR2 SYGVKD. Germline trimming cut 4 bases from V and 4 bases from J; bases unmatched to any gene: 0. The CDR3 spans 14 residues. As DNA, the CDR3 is TGTGCCATCAGTGGGACTAGCGGGTACAATGAGCAGTTCTTC. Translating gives CAISGTSGYNEQFF.

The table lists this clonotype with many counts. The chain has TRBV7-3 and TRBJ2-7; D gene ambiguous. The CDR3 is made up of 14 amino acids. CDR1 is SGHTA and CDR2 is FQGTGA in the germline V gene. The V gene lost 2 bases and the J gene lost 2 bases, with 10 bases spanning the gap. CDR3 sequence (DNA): TGTGCCAGCAGCTTATCGGGCGGCACCTACGAGCAGTACTTC. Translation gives CASSLSGGTYEQYF.

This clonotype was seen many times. CDR3 DNA sequence: TGTGCCAGCACTCTAGGGGGCTTGGGCTATGGCTACACCTTC. It is translated as CASTLGGLGYGYTF. The J gene is TRBJ1-2, the V gene TRBV2, with 7 bases identical to TRBD1. The trim removed 7 bases at V and 4 bases at J, leaving 9 bases unmatched. CDR3 length equals 14 residues. Germline V CDR1 and CDR2: SNHLY, FYNNEI.

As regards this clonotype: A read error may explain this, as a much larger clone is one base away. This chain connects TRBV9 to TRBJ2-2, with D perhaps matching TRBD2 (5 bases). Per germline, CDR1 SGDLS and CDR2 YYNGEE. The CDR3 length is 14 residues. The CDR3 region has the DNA TGTGCCAGCAGCGTGATACAGTACACCGGGGAGCCGTTTTTT. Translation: CASSVIQYTGEPFF.

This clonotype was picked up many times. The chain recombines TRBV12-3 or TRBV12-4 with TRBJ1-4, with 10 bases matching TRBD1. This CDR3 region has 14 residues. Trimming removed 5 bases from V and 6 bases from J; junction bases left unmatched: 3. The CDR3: CASSLGQGDEKLFF. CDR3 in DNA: TGTGCCAGCAGTCTTGGACAGGGGGATGAAAAACTGTTTTTT.

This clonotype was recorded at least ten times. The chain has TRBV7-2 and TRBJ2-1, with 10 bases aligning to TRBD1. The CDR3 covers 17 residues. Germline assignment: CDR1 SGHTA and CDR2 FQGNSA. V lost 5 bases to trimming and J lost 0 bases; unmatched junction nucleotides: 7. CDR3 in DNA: TGTGCCAGCAGCCCAAGACAGGGGGCCAGCTCCTACAATGAGCAGTTCTTC. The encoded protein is CASSPRQGASSYNEQFF. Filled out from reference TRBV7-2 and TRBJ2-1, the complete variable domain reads GAGVSQSPSNKVTEKGKDVELRCDPISGHTALYWYRQSLGQGLEFLIYFQGNSAPDKSGLPSDRFSAERTGGSVSTLTIQRTQQEDSAVYLCASSPRQGASSYNEQFFGPGTRLTVL.